This T cell receptor (beta chain) was sequenced in a study of PD-1 blockade in classical Hodgkin lymphoma (dated by TCRdb to the early 2020s). Regarding the study in general: Nivolumab dosing was 3 mg/kg intravenously every 2 weeks, continuing until either disease progression or unacceptable toxicity. The study used TCR beta sequencing and CyTOF to define a peripheral blood immune signature of response to PD-1 blockade in classical Hodgkin lymphoma. Results and caveats for the whole study, not just this receptor: Baseline TCR diversity was reported to be lower in newly diagnosed patients than in healthy donors, and even lower in relapsed/refractory patients. By C4D1, a significant rise was seen in CD4+ TCR diversity but not in CD8+ TCR diversity (p=0.0027 vs p=0.16), and the rise was most apparent among complete responders (p=0.02). Lower diversity was observed in patients in whom nivolumab was started less than 1 year after ASCT, and these patients were excluded from later analyses so that confounding by immune reconstitution would be avoided. Trial patients with a complete response had baseline diversity similar to that of newly diagnosed patients, while partial responders and progressors had significantly lower diversity. Only a single clinical trial cohort was studied, and what caused the repertoire differences, possibly disease activity or prior therapy, remained undefined.

In light of the paper, this sample's time point label describes: cycle 1 day 1 (C1D1), immediately before nivolumab initiation. Relapse after autologous stem cell transplantation had occurred in all trial patients, and cohorts A, B and C were distinguished by prior brentuximab vedotin exposure. The trial cohort was composed of over 50 patients with relapsed/refractory classical Hodgkin lymphoma, for whom complete response, partial response or progressive disease was recorded as best overall response. In the multi-cohort phase II CheckMate 205 trial, trial patients received single-agent nivolumab. An independent review committee assessed best overall response using the 2007 International Working Group response criteria. PBMCs from the trial were collected at three points: immediately before nivolumab initiation (C1D1), and during therapy at cycle 2 day 1 and cycle 4 day 1. Peripheral blood was collected in 8 mL Vacutainer Cell Preparation Tubes, from which PBMCs were isolated by centrifugation and then cryopreserved.

V is trimmed back by 2 bases and J by 3 bases, and the junction contains 6 bases that no gene match accounts for. According to the germline V gene, CDR1 reads MNHEY and CDR2 reads SVGAGI. The CDR3 contains 15 residues, cysteine and phenylalanine counted. Only the CDR3 region is kept as DNA, spanning 45 bases read in frame from base 1. The Qiagen DNeasy kit was used to extract genomic DNA from unsorted PBMCs and from the negatively selected CD4+ and CD8+ fractions. Amplification of TCR beta CDR3 regions was done by immunoSEQ multiplex PCR with primers that anneal to V and J segments. Amplification bias was minimized using a synthetic immune receptor repertoire, and residual bias was removed computationally after sequencing. Processing in the source paper ran as follows. Repertoire diversity was quantified as the Shannon entropy index using custom Python scripts. The unsorted, CD4+ and CD8+ repertoires were each analyzed separately, with the exception of combined analyses, where CD4+ and CD8+ sequences were merged in silico. Clonal expansion was defined as a frequency increase of at least 2-fold after treatment compared with C1D1, and clones undetected at baseline were assigned a pseudocount of 0.5. Singleton clones were defined as clones with 0 or 1 copy at C1D1, and non-singleton clones were defined as clones with 2 or more copies. Clones expanded in unsorted samples were annotated as CD4+, CD8+ or unknown by matching protein sequences in sorted samples from the same patient. Diversity changes from C1D1 to C4D1 were tested in paired samples using Wilcoxon tests. Held by TCRdb, this immuneACCESS table contains in-frame sequences only and omits some clones. Under half of the omission traces to an unresolved V gene where checked; the cause of the rest is unknown. That table is the source of V, J and clone size, and D and trimming were worked out from the DNA. The sample profile shows some 60,000 clones; 90% of them were found once. 9% to 10% of the sample belongs to the ten largest clones.

Note on this clone: Its antigen is currently not known. Base qualities were left out, and no much larger clone turns up one base away.

The sequence came from a human donor with classical Hodgkin lymphoma. The specimen was peripheral blood mononuclear cells (PBMCs), collected at baseline. This sequence uses TRBV6-5 and TRBJ2-7; the junction holds 8 bases that match TRBD1. The CDR3 protein sequence reads: CASSYRTGSLYEQYF. The nucleotides are TGTGCCAGCAGTTACCGGACAGGGTCCCTCTACGAGCAGTACTTC.